This T cell receptor (beta chain) was captured by sequencing in a study of T cells in Graves' hyperthyroidism and ophthalmopathy. The wider study: Peripheral blood was drawn at first diagnosis, prior to all treatment.

This clonotype was seen many times. Antigen specificity is unknown. Amplification of TCR beta CDR3 regions used RNA as the template. RT-PCR in the first round (using the HTBI primer set) targeted the TCR CDR3. Each CDR3 protein gets one entry after TCRdb re-called the multiplex PCR reads with MiXCR. The data show around 36,000 distinct CDR3 sequences, around half seen once. A patient was excluded if there was uncontrolled infection, other autoimmune disease, pregnancy or lactation. Thyroid ultrasound and orbital computed tomography, with clinical symptoms and serum thyroxine and TRAb, informed diagnoses. Findings of the study overall: The model forecast ophthalmopathy, anticipating it by a median approximately 7 months before onset.

Sequencing was performed on blood. This sequence originates from a man in his forties with Graves' ophthalmopathy.

CDR3 nucleotide sequence: TGCGCCAGCAGCTTGGCGGCAGCACATGAGCAGTTCTTC. Its translation: CASSLAAAHEQFF. The chain couples TRBV5-1 to TRBJ2-1; D gene unclear. This CDR3 is 13 amino acids long. Trimming cost V 0 bases and J 8 bases, with 9 bases left between them. Per the germline V gene, CDR1 is SGHRS and CDR2 is YFSETQ.